Listed here are 24 T cell receptor beta chains from one sample, sequenced in a study of graft-versus-host responses after intestinal transplantation. Using immunoSEQ multiplex PCR, the repertoire was profiled, and TCRdb retains in-frame clones only, with some absent. The sample contains roughly 90,000 clones, roughly 90% of which appear only once. These receptors have no identified antigens. Sample: unstimulated CD4+ T cells sorted from spleen or lymph node cells, taken before transplant. The receptor source for this set is a human donor who was the organ donor for an intestinal transplant.

The chain joins TRBV6-6 to TRBJ2-7; 8 positions match TRBD2. This CDR3 has 14 residues. Germline CDR1 reads MNHNY; CDR2 reads SVGAGI (reference sequence). The ends lost 2 bases at V and 4 bases at J; junction bases unmatched: 4. CDR3 sequence (DNA): TGTGCCAGCAGTTACAAAGGACTAGCATACGAGCAGTACTTC. Amino acid sequence: CASSYKGLAYEQYF.

This chain connects TRBV6-5 to TRBJ1-2; 8 bases match TRBD1. The CDR3 is 14 residues long. CDR1 is MNHEY, CDR2 SVGAGI, per germline. Trimming cost V 4 bases and J 4 bases; bases outside gene matches: 5. For the CDR3, the DNA is TGTGCCAGCAGTTCCGGGACAGGCGCCTATGGCTACACCTTC. This encodes CASSSGTGAYGYTF.

The rearrangement links TRBV4-1 to TRBJ1-1; D is possibly TRBD1 (6 bases). CDR1 is MGHRA, CDR2 YSYEKL, per germline. V was shortened by 9 bases and J by 1 base, with 12 bases between the two germline ends. This CDR3 has 13 amino acids. This CDR3 is CASKGQPNTEAFF. Here the CDR3 DNA reads TGCGCCAGTAAAGGACAGCCGAACACTGAAGCTTTCTTT.

The rearrangement uses TRBV6-1 and TRBJ1-4, with 7 bases matching TRBD1. Germline lookup yields CDR1 MNHNS and CDR2 SASEGT. The length of the CDR3 is 15 residues. The J segment lost 8 bases and the V segment lost 0 bases, leaving 6 bases of the junction unmatched. The CDR3 nucleotides are TGTGCCAGCAGTGAAGCGATACAGGGGAGCGAAAAACTGTTTTTT. Amino acid sequence: CASSEAIQGSEKLFF.

The rearrangement links TRBV7-9 to TRBJ1-3, with D possibly being TRBD1 (6 bases). The CDR3 runs 15 residues. The V end lost 1 base, the J end lost 3 bases, and 10 bases lay between the germline ends. The germline V gene encodes CDR1 SEHNR and CDR2 FQNEAQ (reference sequence). CDR3 coding DNA: TGTGCCAGCAGCTTAGAGATACAGGGTGGAAACACCATATATTTT. Amino acid sequence: CASSLEIQGGNTIYF.

The J gene is TRBJ2-3, the V gene TRBV10-2, with D possibly being TRBD1 (6 bases). The germline CDR1 and CDR2 sequences are WSHSY and SAAADI. Trimming removed 7 bases at V and 6 bases at J, with 17 bases between. This CDR3 is 14 amino acids long. CDR3 sequence: CASNSGTIRDTQYF. The CDR3 nucleotides read TGCGCCAGCAACTCCGGGACAATTCGGGATACGCAGTATTTT.

The rearrangement joins TRBV10-3 to TRBJ2-7, with 9 positions matching TRBD1. CDR1 ENHRY and CDR2 SYGVKD come from the germline V gene. This CDR3 spans 14 amino acids. The V segment lost 5 bases and the J segment 9 bases; nucleotides outside the gene matches: 11. CDR3 DNA sequence: TGTGCCATCAGTCCGGGACAGGGAGGTTCCTGGCAGTACTTC. Translation: CAISPGQGGSWQYF.

This chain connects TRBV12-1 to TRBJ2-6; the D call TRBD1 from the table was never checked on the DNA. TRBV12-1 is a listed pseudogene. CDR3 length: 16 amino acids. The CDR3 bases are TGTGCCAGCAGCTCTATCGAGGGGGCTGGGGCCAACGTCCTGACTTTC. The encoded protein is CASSSIEGAGANVLTF.

This chain uses TRBV11-1 with TRBJ1-2; a possible D gene is TRBD1 (6 bases). Trimming removed 6 bases from V and 14 bases from J, with 22 bases in between. CDR1 is SGHAT and CDR2 is FQDESV in the germline V gene (reference sequence). This CDR3 contains 13 residues. The CDR3 coding sequence is TGTGCCAGCAGTATGCTGCCAGGGGCCTCGGGAACCTTC. It encodes CASSMLPGASGTF.

This rearrangement joins TRBV14 to TRBJ1-3, with D unclear. This CDR3 comprises 12 residues. Germline V lookup: CDR1 SGHDN, CDR2 FVKESK. Trimming took off 6 bases at V and 4 bases at J, with 7 bases between the two ends. CDR3 amino acids: CASRAQGNTIYF. CDR3 DNA: TGTGCCAGCAGGGCACAAGGAAACACCATATATTTT.

This rearrangement joins TRBV10-1 to TRBJ2-3; D is undetermined. Germline values: CDR1 WNHNN, CDR2 SYGVQD (reference sequence). The germline V and J ends were trimmed by 5 bases and 3 bases, with 6 bases remaining between them. The CDR3 spans 12 residues. CDR3 nucleotides: TGCGCCAGCAGTCCTAATACAGATACGCAGTATTTT. Residues: CASSPNTDTQYF.

The chain recombines TRBV13 with TRBJ1-2; no definite D call. This CDR3 is 13 amino acids long. The germline CDR1 and CDR2 sequences are PRHDT and FYEKMQ (reference sequence). Deletions cut 7 bases from V and 4 bases from J, with 13 bases between. CDR3 nucleotide sequence: TGTGCCAGCACCCGAGGTTTAAGCTATGGCTACACCTTC. Protein: CASTRGLSYGYTF.

The CDR3 here is CAWSPRDRGYEQYF. CDR3 nucleotide sequence: TGTGCCTGGAGCCCCCGGGACAGGGGCTACGAGCAGTACTTC. The genes are TRBV30 and TRBJ2-7; TRBD1 matches at 10 bases. The CDR3 is made up of 14 amino acids. The germline CDR1 and CDR2 sequences are GTSNPN and SVGIG (reference sequence). Trimming removed 3 bases from V and 3 bases from J; junction bases left unmatched: 5.

This rearrangement joins TRBV6-5 to TRBJ1-2; 10 bases match TRBD1. Germline V lookup: CDR1 MNHEY, CDR2 SVGAGI. Germline trimming cut 0 bases from V and 7 bases from J; bases unmatched to any gene: 2. The CDR3 has 14 amino acids. CDR3 amino acids: CASSYSGTGVGYTF. The CDR3 DNA follows: TGTGCCAGCAGTTACTCCGGGACAGGGGTTGGCTACACCTTC.

The V gene is TRBV28, the J gene TRBJ2-1; 8 nucleotides agree with TRBD1. The germline gives CDR1 MDHEN, CDR2 SYDVKM. V lost 6 bases and J lost 4; bases outside the gene matches: 11. CDR3 length: 16 residues. CDR3 bases: TGTGCCAGCAGGGGCTTCCGGACAGGGACATACAATGAGCAGTTCTTC. Protein: CASRGFRTGTYNEQFF.

The CDR3 region is CASSDPGKRGYTF. CDR3 DNA sequence: TGTGCCAGCAGTGACCCAGGGAAACGTGGCTACACCTTC. The chain uses TRBV25-1 and TRBJ1-2; tentative D call: TRBD1 (5 bases). V lost 3 bases and J 7 bases, leaving 12 bases between the germline ends. Per the germline V gene, CDR1 is MGHDK and CDR2 is SYGVNS. This CDR3 spans 13 amino acids.

The chain has TRBV2 and TRBJ1-6; a weak D match, TRBD1 (6 bases). Trimming removed 0 bases from V and 8 bases from J, with 14 bases in between. Looked up from germline, CDR1 is SNHLY and CDR2 is FYNNEI. The CDR3 contains 16 residues. The CDR3 DNA sequence: TGTGCCAGCAGTGAAGCGCTTTACAGGGACGATTCACCCCTCCACTTT. This encodes CASSEALYRDDSPLHF.

The chain employs TRBV6-4 and TRBJ2-2; D gene uncertain. CDR1 is MRHNA, CDR2 SNTAGT, per germline. This CDR3 spans 13 amino acids. V lost 5 bases to trimming and J lost 0 bases, with 4 bases between them. The CDR3 loop is CASSPTNTGELFF. Written as DNA, the CDR3 is TGTGCCAGCAGTCCAACGAACACCGGGGAGCTGTTTTTT.

This rearrangement joins TRBV5-1 to TRBJ2-5; D is undetermined. CDR3 length equals 14 residues. The V gene lost 0 bases and the J gene lost 4 bases, with 10 bases spanning the gap. In germline, CDR1 is SGHRS, CDR2 YFSETQ. The CDR3 sequence: CASSLGSRTETQYF. CDR3 in DNA: TGCGCCAGCAGCTTGGGGTCCAGAACAGAGACCCAGTACTTC. The full variable domain, rest sourced from reference TRBV5-1 and TRBJ2-5, is KAGVTQTPRYLIKTRGQQVTLSCSPISGHRSVSWYQQTPGQGLQFLFEYFSETQRNKGNFPGRFSGRQFSNSRSEMNVSTLELGDSALYLCASSLGSRTETQYFGPGTRLLVL.

The chain links TRBV28 to TRBJ2-5; 8 bases are a match to TRBD1. The assigned J gene may be wrong: the sequence end matches TRBJ2-7 better. CDR3 length: 15 residues. Per the germline V gene, CDR1 is MDHEN and CDR2 is SYDVKM. For the CDR3, the DNA is TGTGCCAGCAGTTTATCGGGGACAGGTCCGGGCGAGCAGTACTTC. Its translation is CASSLSGTGPGEQYF.

This clone was seen just once. The chain is built from TRBV4-1 and TRBJ2-1; TRBD2 might be the D (5 bases). Trimming stripped 1 base from V and 5 bases from J, with 12 bases between. The CDR3 runs 15 residues. Germline values: CDR1 MGHRA, CDR2 YSYEKL. The chain's CDR3 is CASSQVSGTNNEQFF. Written as DNA, the CDR3 is TGCGCCAGCAGCCAAGTAAGCGGAACAAACAATGAGCAGTTCTTC.

V usage is TRBV28 and J usage is TRBJ2-1, with D possibly being TRBD2 (5 bases). This CDR3 contains 11 residues. Trimming pared 4 bases from V and 15 bases from J, leaving 13 bases between. Germline CDR1 and CDR2: MDHEN and SYDVKM. The CDR3 DNA is TGTGCCAGCAGTTGGGAGAATTTACGGTTCTTC. Translating it yields CASSWENLRFF.

In DNA, the CDR3 is TGTGCCAGCAGCTTCACAGGGGGGAACGAGCAGTACTTC. This codes for CASSFTGGNEQYF. The chain is built from TRBV7-3 and TRBJ2-7; 8 bases are shared with TRBD1. The CDR3 loop spans 13 amino acids. The germline V gene encodes CDR1 SGHTA and CDR2 FQGTGA. Trimming at V came to 3 bases and at J to 5 bases, leaving 3 bases not matched to a gene.

This rearrangement joins TRBV27 to TRBJ1-2; the match to TRBD1 covers 7 bases. With V trimmed by 2 bases and J by 4 bases, 4 bases remained unmatched. CDR3 length: 14 residues. CDR1 and CDR2 from the germline V gene are MNHEY and SMNVEV (reference sequence). The CDR3 protein is CASSLKGAGYGYTF. Here the CDR3 DNA reads TGTGCCAGCAGTTTAAAGGGGGCGGGCTATGGCTACACCTTC.